These 7 T cell receptor beta chains share one sample of origin, sequenced in a study of T cell repertoires in cytomegalovirus infection. These TCRs' antigens remain unknown. Each CDR3 protein is one row after TCRdb ran MiXCR on the reads. The sample includes about 360,000 distinct CDR3 sequences, around a third seen only once; the top ten take about 14%. Here the sequenced sample was cultured PBMCs, taken from culture after CMV antigen stimulation. These receptors were taken from a human donor in good health (CMV status not recorded). Some clones in this sample may be carry-over from other donors' samples.

This chain connects TRBV6-2 or TRBV6-3 to TRBJ2-7, with D possibly TRBD1 on 5 matching bases. V gave up 0 bases and J gave up 7 bases, with 7 bases separating them. The CDR3 contains 12 residues. Germline lookup yields CDR1 MNHEY and CDR2 SVGEGT. The CDR3 bases are TGTGCCAGCAGTTACTCGGGGCGTGAGCAGTACTTC. Amino acids: CASSYSGREQYF.

V gene TRBV6-1 combines with J gene TRBJ2-5; no clear D. The V end was cut by 5 bases, the J end by 5 bases, with 6 bases between. This CDR3 has 11 amino acids. The germline gives CDR1 MNHNS, CDR2 SASEGT. The CDR3, as DNA: TGTGCCAGCAGTCACTTTGAGACCCAGTACTTC. This encodes CASSHFETQYF.

In this sample, this clonotype turned up a few times. V gene TRBV7-8 combines with J gene TRBJ2-1, with D unresolved. There are 12 residues in the CDR3. Germline lookup yields CDR1 SGHVS and CDR2 FQNEAQ. V lost 4 bases and J lost 9, with 10 bases in between. The CDR3 nucleotides read TGTGCCAGCAGCTCACAAGAATCTGAGCAGTTCTTC. Translated: CASSSQESEQFF.

The chain carries TRBV28 and TRBJ1-2, with a tentative D call TRBD1 (5 bases). Germline V CDR1 and CDR2: MDHEN, SYDVKM. Trimming stripped 6 bases from V and 3 bases from J, with 11 bases between. This CDR3 comprises 13 residues. The CDR3, as DNA: TGTGCCAGCAGCTACAGGAACTACTATGGCTACACCTTC. Translating it yields CASSYRNYYGYTF.

The chain combines TRBV28 with TRBJ2-1; 11 nucleotides agree with TRBD2. Trimming took 5 bases from V and 7 from J; bases not matched to a gene: 13. This CDR3 has 17 amino acids. Germline loops: CDR1 MDHEN, CDR2 SYDVKM. The CDR3: CASSPTPGLAGLNEQFF. Written as DNA, the CDR3 is TGTGCCAGCAGTCCTACCCCCGGACTAGCGGGTTTAAATGAGCAGTTCTTC.

J is TRBJ2-5 and V is TRBV3-1; 10 positions match TRBD2. CDR1 and CDR2 from the germline V gene are LGHDT and YNNKEL (reference sequence). The trim removed 5 bases at V and 5 bases at J, leaving 11 bases unmatched. The CDR3 has 16 amino acids. The CDR3 protein is CASSEGLAGVFETQYF. CDR3 nucleotide sequence: TGTGCCAGCAGCGAAGGGCTAGCGGGAGTGTTTGAGACCCAGTACTTC.

This clonotype was seen once. V and J are TRBV4-1 and TRBJ1-2; D is unclear. The CDR3 contains 15 residues. Germline CDR1 reads MGHRA; CDR2 reads YSYEKL. The germline V and J ends were trimmed by 1 base and 3 bases, with 12 bases remaining between them. The CDR3 DNA reads TGCGCCAGCAGCCAAGTAGGAGGGAATCACTATGGCTACACCTTC. This encodes CASSQVGGNHYGYTF.